The 25 T cell receptor beta chains reported below all come from one sample, sequenced in a study of shared clonotypes between healthy human individuals. Clones were read by immunoSEQ multiplex PCR, and TCRdb kept only the in-frame ones, dropping some. The profile shows roughly 1,800,000 clones, over 85% of them singletons. The naive CD8 subset, CD45RO-negative cells positively selected for CCR7, excluded terminally differentiated effector memory CD45RA+ cells. The specimen sequenced was naive CD8+ T cells sorted from blood. The source of these receptors is a man aged 18-30 years in good health.

The chain recombines TRBV6-1 with TRBJ1-1, with no clear D. This CDR3 region has 14 residues. Trimming stripped 6 bases from V and 1 base from J, with 12 bases between. CDR1 MNHNS and CDR2 SASEGT come from the germline V gene. CDR3 loop: CASSYDSGNTEAFF. CDR3 nucleotides: TGTGCCAGCAGCTACGACTCAGGGAACACTGAAGCTTTCTTT.

V usage is TRBV13 and J usage is TRBJ2-1; maybe TRBD1 (6 bases). The CDR3 length is 14 residues. The ends were cut back, 1 base at V and 6 bases at J, with 10 bases in the middle. Germline lookup yields CDR1 PRHDT and CDR2 FYEKMQ (reference sequence). CDR3 region: CASSLDRRGNEQFF. The CDR3 nucleotides are TGTGCCAGCAGCTTAGACCGCAGGGGCAATGAGCAGTTCTTC.

The rearrangement uses TRBV4-3 and TRBJ2-3; no clear D. CDR1 LGHNA and CDR2 YSLEER come from the germline V gene. V was clipped by 4 bases and J by 0 bases, with 5 bases between them. The CDR3 has 13 amino acids. The CDR3 sequence: CASSLGSTDTQYF. The CDR3 coding sequence is TGCGCCAGCAGCCTAGGGAGCACAGATACGCAGTATTTT.

The chain carries TRBV27 and TRBJ1-6; tentative D call: TRBD1 (5 bases). The germline V gene has CDR1 MNHEY and CDR2 SMNVEV (reference sequence). Trimming removed 0 bases from V and 12 bases from J, with 12 bases in between. This CDR3 has 14 amino acids. The CDR3 sequence is CASSLSLWGGPLHF. CDR3 in DNA: TGTGCCAGCAGTTTATCCCTTTGGGGGGGACCCCTCCACTTT.

The rearrangement links TRBV27 to TRBJ1-4; D uncertain. Germline-derived CDR1 and CDR2 are MNHEY and SMNVEV (reference sequence). The ends were cut back, 2 bases at V and 4 bases at J, with 8 bases in the middle. The CDR3 has 14 amino acids. As DNA, the CDR3 is TGTGCCAGCAGTTTAAGGGCGGTTAATGAAAAACTGTTTTTT. As protein: CASSLRAVNEKLFF.

This rearrangement joins TRBV4-1 to TRBJ1-3, with D possibly being TRBD1 (6 bases). V lost 2 bases to trimming and J lost 8 bases, with 16 bases between them. The CDR3 extends over 15 amino acids. Germline V lookup: CDR1 MGHRA, CDR2 YSYEKL. CDR3 sequence reads: CASSQTDSAADTIYF. The CDR3 region has the DNA TGCGCCAGCAGCCAAACGGACAGCGCCGCGGACACCATATATTTT.

This clone was picked up one time. Other DNA sequences of this sample code for an identical CDR3. V gene TRBV18 combines with J gene TRBJ2-7; D gene uncertain. CDR1 and CDR2 (germline): KGHSH, LQKENI. The CDR3 is made up of 13 amino acids. V lost 3 bases to trimming and J lost 1 base, with 7 bases between them. CDR3 sequence: CASSPGESYEQYF. The DNA for the CDR3 is TGTGCCAGCTCACCTGGGGAATCCTACGAGCAGTACTTC. Full variable domain (rest looked up from reference TRBV18 and TRBJ2-7): NAGVMQNPRHLVRRRGQEARLRCSPMKGHSHVYWYRQLPEEGLKFMVYLQKENIIDESGMPKERFSAEFPKEGPSILRIQQVVRGDSAAYFCASSPGESYEQYFGPGTRLTVT.

The V and J genes are TRBV4-1 and TRBJ1-6; D is undetermined. The CDR3 length is 13 residues. CDR1 and CDR2 (germline): MGHRA, YSYEKL. Trimming cost V 0 bases and J 9 bases, with 6 bases left between them. CDR3 coding DNA: TGCGCCAGCAGCCAAGATCCGATTTCACCCCTCCACTTT. It codes for CASSQDPISPLHF.

The chain links TRBV5-4 to TRBJ2-7; D might be TRBD1 or TRBD2, each matching 5 bases. Trimming pared 4 bases from V and 4 bases from J, leaving 15 bases between. The CDR3 is 14 residues long. CDR1 and CDR2 (germline): SGHNT, YYREEE (reference sequence). The CDR3, as DNA: TGTGCCAGCAGCCTTTTCGGGACCGGTTACGAGCAGTACTTC. Amino acids: CASSLFGTGYEQYF. The whole variable domain, remainder taken from reference TRBV5-4 and TRBJ2-7, is ETGVTQSPTHLIKTRGQQVTLRCSSQSGHNTVSWYQQALGQGPQFIFQYYREEENGRGNFPPRFSGLQFPNYSSELNVNALELDDSALYLCASSLFGTGYEQYFGPGTRLTVT.

The chain links TRBV27 to TRBJ2-1, with D possibly matching TRBD1 (5 bases). Trimming took 3 bases from V and 0 from J, leaving 9 bases between them. CDR3 length: 15 residues. Germline values: CDR1 MNHEY, CDR2 SMNVEV (reference sequence). The CDR3 is CASSFQGNSYNEQFF. In DNA form, the CDR3 reads TGTGCCAGCAGTTTTCAGGGAAACTCCTACAATGAGCAGTTCTTC.

This clone came up once. V usage is TRBV11-2 and J usage is TRBJ2-7; no clear D gene. The CDR3 covers 16 residues. Germline values: CDR1 SGHAT, CDR2 FQNNGV. Trimming pared 0 bases from V and 3 bases from J, leaving 15 bases between. The CDR3 sequence: CASSLENGMENYEQYF. For the CDR3, the DNA is TGTGCCAGCAGCTTAGAAAATGGGATGGAAAACTACGAGCAGTACTTC.

The chain recombines TRBV29-1 with TRBJ2-5; TRBD1 matches 7 bases. This CDR3 spans 12 amino acids. Unmatched junction bases numbered 5, after V lost 4 bases and J lost 6 bases. Germline assignment: CDR1 SQVTM and CDR2 ANQGSEA. CDR3 protein: CSVVGQEKTQYF. The CDR3 coding sequence is TGCAGCGTTGTAGGACAGGAAAAGACCCAGTACTTC.

With respect to this clone: The same CDR3 arises from other DNA sequences in this sample as well. The rearrangement uses TRBV6-1 and TRBJ2-1; D gene ambiguous. The germline V gene has CDR1 MNHNS and CDR2 SASEGT. The germline V and J ends were trimmed by 5 bases and 2 bases, with 10 bases remaining between them. There are 14 residues in the CDR3. The CDR3 loop is CASSLAGAYNEQFF. The CDR3 nucleotides are TGTGCCAGCAGTTTAGCTGGAGCCTACAATGAGCAGTTCTTC.

The V and J genes are TRBV27 and TRBJ2-5, with TRBD2 identical over 11 bases. The CDR3 is made up of 16 amino acids. Losses at the gene ends were 6 bases for V and 1 base for J; bases not matched to a gene: 7. Per the germline V gene, CDR1 is MNHEY and CDR2 is SMNVEV (reference sequence). The CDR3 DNA reads as TGTGCCAGCAGATCCCTAGCGGGAGGTCTCCAAGAGACCCAGTACTTC. Its protein is CASRSLAGGLQETQYF.

The rearrangement joins TRBV7-9 to TRBJ2-2, with D unresolved. CDR3 length: 13 residues. Trimming removed 1 base from V and 4 bases from J, with 4 bases in between. Germline values: CDR1 SEHNR, CDR2 FQNEAQ (reference sequence). The CDR3 is CASSLVPTGELFF. The DNA of the CDR3 is TGTGCCAGCAGCTTAGTTCCCACCGGGGAGCTGTTTTTT.

The V call is TRBV6-1, the J call TRBJ2-5, with 7 bases matching TRBD2. CDR1 MNHNS and CDR2 SASEGT come from the germline V gene. This CDR3 spans 16 amino acids. After removal of 0 bases from V and 5 bases from J, the junction contained 9 bases not matched to a gene. The CDR3 nucleotides read TGTGCCAGCAGTGAAGCACAGCGGGGCTTAGGTGAGACCCAGTACTTC. This encodes CASSEAQRGLGETQYF.

This chain connects TRBV10-2 to TRBJ1-2; D unclear. Trimming cost V 8 bases and J 5 bases, with 6 bases left between them. The CDR3 runs 10 residues. CDR1 and CDR2 from the germline V gene are WSHSY and SAAADI. The CDR3 spells CASLKYGYTF. The DNA for the CDR3 is TGCGCCAGCTTGAAATATGGCTACACCTTC.

The chain combines TRBV5-1 with TRBJ2-7; D tentatively reads TRBD1 or TRBD2 (7 bases each). Germline-derived CDR1 and CDR2 are SGHRS and YFSETQ. The CDR3 consists of 16 residues. Trimming removed 4 bases from V and 7 bases from J, with 24 bases in between. The DNA for the CDR3 is TGCGCCAGCAGCCCTGACCCGACAGGGCGGGGGAGGGAGCAGTACTTC. Its protein product is CASSPDPTGRGREQYF.

The chain recombines TRBV5-5 with TRBJ2-7; 9 bases match TRBD2. V dropped 2 bases and J dropped 1; count of bases not matched to a gene: 4. Germline lookup yields CDR1 SGHKS and CDR2 YYEKEE (reference sequence). The CDR3 runs 15 residues. CDR3 coding DNA: TGTGCCAGCAGCTTTAGCGGGAGCCAATCCTACGAGCAGTACTTC. Amino acid sequence: CASSFSGSQSYEQYF.

The chain carries TRBV9 and TRBJ2-7, with 9 bases identical to TRBD1. V shed 4 bases and J 3 bases; nucleotides not matched to a gene: 11. CDR3 size: 16 residues. In germline, CDR1 is SGDLS, CDR2 YYNGEE. CDR3 coding DNA: TGTGCCAGCAGCTCCGAACAGGGACAGGGTCTCTACGAGCAGTACTTC. Protein sequence: CASSSEQGQGLYEQYF.

CDR3 DNA sequence: TGTGCCAGCAGCCCGGGACTAGCGGGAGGGAAGAACAATGAGCAGTTCTTC. This translates into CASSPGLAGGKNNEQFF. The genes are TRBV6-8 and TRBJ2-1; 16 bases line up with TRBD2. The CDR3 loop spans 17 amino acids. Germline V lookup: CDR1 MNHGY, CDR2 SAAAGT. V shed 6 bases and J 5 bases; nucleotides not matched to a gene: 7.

For this clone: Other DNA sequences from this sample encode an identical CDR3 as well. V gene TRBV27 combines with J gene TRBJ2-3, with no clear D. The CDR3 spans 14 residues. CDR1 is MNHEY, CDR2 SMNVEV, per germline (reference sequence). V was cut by 2 bases and J by 0 bases, with 6 bases left in between. CDR3 amino acids: CASSLIGSTDTQYF. CDR3 bases: TGTGCCAGCAGTTTAATAGGAAGCACAGATACGCAGTATTTT.

The chain couples TRBV7-9 to TRBJ1-5; the D is unclear. V lost 5 bases to trimming and J lost 2 bases, with 7 bases between them. Per the germline V gene, CDR1 is SEHNR and CDR2 is FQNEAQ (reference sequence). The CDR3 has 13 residues. CDR3: CASSPWGNQPQHF. CDR3 DNA sequence: TGTGCCAGCAGCCCGTGGGGCAATCAGCCCCAGCATTTT.

The rearrangement links TRBV5-3 to TRBJ1-1; the D is unclear. TRBV5-3 is placed among ORFs of uncertain function. The CDR3 covers 11 residues. Trimming left V 0 bases short and J 8 bases short, with 5 bases between. CDR3 region: CARSLVEEAFF. CDR3 nucleotides: TGTGCCAGAAGCTTGGTGGAAGAAGCTTTCTTT.

V gene TRBV6-6 combines with J gene TRBJ2-5; D tentatively fits TRBD1 or TRBD2 (5 bases each). This CDR3 comprises 13 residues. The germline V gene has CDR1 MNHNY and CDR2 SVGAGI (reference sequence). With 8 bases removed from V and 5 bases from J, the gap between germline ends came to 15 bases. CDR3 sequence: CASLHGAGETQYF. CDR3 bases: TGTGCCAGCCTGCACGGGGCCGGGGAGACCCAGTACTTC.